This T cell receptor beta chain comes out of a study of Tregs in tolerant kidney transplant recipients (dated by TCRdb to about 2019). Regarding the complete study: Before combined kidney and bone marrow transplantation, this study identified donor-specific regulatory T cells using TCRbeta sequencing and then followed those same cells after transplant. In a few healthy controls, several methods of expanding Tregs specific for an allogeneic donor were compared by TCRbeta repertoire sequencing. The research as a whole found: Expanding Tregs with activated donor B cells appeared to identify the most biologically relevant and donor-specific TCRbeta repertoire. Biological reproducibility was not directly assessed, although technical replication error appeared to be minimal. The study was limited by small patient numbers, and the findings need validation in larger populations and under other immunosuppression protocols.

For TCRbeta CDR3 sequencing, genomic DNA was extracted from sorted cells using the QIAGEN DNeasy Blood and Tissue Kit. High-throughput TCRbeta CDR3 sequencing, which included PCR amplification with bias correction and internal controls, was done commercially through immunoSEQ. On the authors' methods: Unique productive TCRbeta sequences were defined by CDR3 nucleotide sequence when primers matched and otherwise by CDR3 amino acid sequence together with Vbeta and Jbeta genes. As a correction for sorting error, sequences shared between sorted populations at a frequency ratio of 2:1 or less were discarded, and the remaining shared sequences were assigned to the higher population. Donor-reactive sequences were defined as at least 5-fold expanded in CFSE-low cells versus unstimulated cells, with frequency of at least 0.01% in CFSE-low cells. Repertoire divergence was quantified by Jensen-Shannon divergence calculated from the top 100 TCRbeta sequences ranked by frequency. For samples with multiple sequencing runs, sorting error was corrected in each run separately before the runs were combined. What TCRdb holds here is the immuneACCESS table cut down to in-frame rearrangements. Part of the clones is not present; checked against another copy, under half of the missing clones reflect an unresolved V gene, and the others are unexplained. V and J calls and clone size are as listed in that table; D and trimming were resolved from the DNA. Present in this sample are 80,000 to 90,000 clones, approximately 92% of which were seen just once. The ten largest clones capture 4.7% of the sample.

Thawed PBMCs were FACS-sorted into unstimulated Tregs (CD4+CD25+CD127-), CD4+ non-Tregs (CD4+CD25-), CD4 cells and CD8 cells. Healthy control blood was obtained either as purchased buffy coats or from healthy volunteers. Healthy control blood was processed by Ficoll density gradient to PBMCs and cryopreserved; patient PBMCs were collected before and after transplant. From a lookup of the germline V gene, CDR1 and CDR2 are SGHNT and YENEEA. The CDR3 contains 13 residues, cysteine and phenylalanine counted. Of the read, only the CDR3 DNA is kept; its 39 bases are in frame from base 1. At the junction V is shortened by 2 bases and J by 2 bases, with 7 bases in between. This clone was counted once. This clone's antigen is unknown. No base quality information exists; no much larger clone differs at one position.

This sequence was found in a human donor in good health. The sample was CD8+ T cells from blood. Rearrangement joined TRBV11-3 to TRBJ2-7; no D segment can be confidently identified. The nucleotide sequence is given as TGTGCCAGCAGCTTAACGGTCGCCTACGAGCAGTACTTC. It codes for CASSLTVAYEQYF. The variable domain in full, with residues beyond the CDR3 obtained from the reference TRBV11-3 and TRBJ2-7 genes, is EAGVVQSPRYKIIEKKQPVAFWCNPISGHNTLYWYLQNLGQGPELLIRYENEEAVDDSQLPKDRFSAERLKGVDSTLKIQPAELGDSAVYLCASSLTVAYEQYFGPGTRLTVT.